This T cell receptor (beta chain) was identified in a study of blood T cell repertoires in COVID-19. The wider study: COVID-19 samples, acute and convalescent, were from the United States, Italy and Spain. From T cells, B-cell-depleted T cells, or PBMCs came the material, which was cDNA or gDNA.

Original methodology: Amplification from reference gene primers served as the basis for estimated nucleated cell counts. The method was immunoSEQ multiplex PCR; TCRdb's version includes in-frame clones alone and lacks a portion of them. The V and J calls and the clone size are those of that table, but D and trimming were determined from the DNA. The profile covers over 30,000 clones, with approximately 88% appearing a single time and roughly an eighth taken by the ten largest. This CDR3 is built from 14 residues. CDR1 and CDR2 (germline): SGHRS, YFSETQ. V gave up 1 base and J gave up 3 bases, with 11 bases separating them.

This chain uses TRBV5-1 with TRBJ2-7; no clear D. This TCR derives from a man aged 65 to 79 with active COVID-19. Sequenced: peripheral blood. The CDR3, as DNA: TGCGCCAGCAGCTTGCTTCCCTCTAACTACGAGCAGTACTTC. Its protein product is CASSLLPSNYEQYF.